The TCR beta chain under discussion was sequenced for a study of T cells in Graves' hyperthyroidism and ophthalmopathy. Authors of the study amplified TCR beta CDR3 regions from RNA transcripts. The HTBI set primed first-round TCR CDR3 RT-PCR. TCRdb ran MiXCR on the multiplex PCR reads and lists one entry per CDR3 protein. The sample consists of 130,000 or so distinct CDR3 sequences, approximately 20% of them appearing once. Any patient presenting with uncontrolled infection, other autoimmune disease, pregnancy or lactation was left out. V lost 0 bases and J lost 5; bases outside the gene matches: 8. This CDR3 contains 17 residues. Germline values: CDR1 LNHDA, CDR2 SQIVND (reference sequence).

Sequenced input: blood. The chain has TRBV19 and TRBJ1-5; 9 positions match TRBD1. This receptor was identified in a woman between 50 and 59 years old with Graves' hyperthyroidism that later progressed to Graves' ophthalmopathy. The CDR3 region has the DNA TGTGCCAGTAGTATAGACTCCGGACAGGGGAGGGATCAGCCCCAGCATTTT. Its translation: CASSIDSGQGRDQPQHF. Together with reference TRBV19 and TRBJ1-5, the CDR3 gives the full variable domain: DGGITQSPKYLFRKEGQNVTLSCEQNLNHDAMYWYRQDPGQGLRLIYYSQIVNDFQKGDIAEGYSVSREKKESFPLTVTSAQKNPTAFYLCASSIDSGQGRDQPQHFGDGTRLSIL.